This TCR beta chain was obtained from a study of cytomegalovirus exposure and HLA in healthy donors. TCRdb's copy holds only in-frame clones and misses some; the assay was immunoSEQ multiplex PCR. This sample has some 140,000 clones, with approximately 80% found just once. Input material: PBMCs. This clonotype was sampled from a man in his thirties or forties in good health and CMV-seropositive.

As DNA, the CDR3 is TGTGCCAGCAGAGACCGGACAGCCCGGGGAAAAATGGGCATTCAGTACTTC. Translation gives CASRDRTARGKMGIQYF. This chain connects TRBV27 to TRBJ2-4; D perhaps matches TRBD1 (6 bases). V dropped 6 bases and J dropped 9 bases, with 27 bases sitting between them. From germline, CDR1 is MNHEY and CDR2 SMNVEV (reference sequence). This CDR3 has 17 amino acids.